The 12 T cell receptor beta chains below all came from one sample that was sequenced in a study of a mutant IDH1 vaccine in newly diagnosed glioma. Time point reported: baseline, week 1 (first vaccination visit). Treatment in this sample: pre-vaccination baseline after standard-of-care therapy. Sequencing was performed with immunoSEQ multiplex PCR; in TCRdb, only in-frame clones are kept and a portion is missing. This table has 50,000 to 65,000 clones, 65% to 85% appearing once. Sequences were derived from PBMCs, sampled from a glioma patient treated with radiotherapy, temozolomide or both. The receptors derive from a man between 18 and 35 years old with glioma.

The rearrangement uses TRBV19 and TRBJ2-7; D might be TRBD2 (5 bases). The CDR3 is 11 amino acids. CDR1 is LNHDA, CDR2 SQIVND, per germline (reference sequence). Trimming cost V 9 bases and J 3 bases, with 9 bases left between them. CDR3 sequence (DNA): TGTGCCAGCCGACGGGGCTACGAGCAGTACTTC. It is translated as CASRRGYEQYF.

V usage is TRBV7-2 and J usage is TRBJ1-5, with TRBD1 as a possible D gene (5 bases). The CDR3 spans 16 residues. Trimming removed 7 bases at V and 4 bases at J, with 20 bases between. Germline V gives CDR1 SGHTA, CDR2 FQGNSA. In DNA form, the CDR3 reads TGTGCCAGCATGGATACTCTCGGGGCCGGGAATCAGCCCCAGCATTTT. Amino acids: CASMDTLGAGNQPQHF.

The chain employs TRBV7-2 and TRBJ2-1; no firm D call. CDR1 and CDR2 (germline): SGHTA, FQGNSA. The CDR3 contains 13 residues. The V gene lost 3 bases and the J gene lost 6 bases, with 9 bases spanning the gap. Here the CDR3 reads CASSFGRGNEQFF. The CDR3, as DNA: TGTGCCAGCAGCTTCGGCAGAGGCAATGAGCAGTTCTTC.

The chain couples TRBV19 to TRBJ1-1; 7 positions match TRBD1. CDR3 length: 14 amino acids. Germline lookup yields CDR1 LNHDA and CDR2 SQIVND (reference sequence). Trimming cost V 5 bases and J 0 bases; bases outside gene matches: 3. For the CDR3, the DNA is TGTGCCAGTAGTTCGGGACAGATGAACACTGAAGCTTTCTTT. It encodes CASSSGQMNTEAFF.

This CDR3 is CASSQDRGKKYGYTF. CDR3 nucleotide sequence: TGCGCCAGCAGCCAAGATAGGGGAAAGAAATATGGCTACACCTTC. The V gene is TRBV4-3, the J gene TRBJ1-2, with D possibly TRBD1 on 5 matching bases. CDR3 size: 15 residues. Germline lookup yields CDR1 LGHNA and CDR2 YSLEER. Trimming stripped 0 bases from V and 5 bases from J, with 13 bases between.

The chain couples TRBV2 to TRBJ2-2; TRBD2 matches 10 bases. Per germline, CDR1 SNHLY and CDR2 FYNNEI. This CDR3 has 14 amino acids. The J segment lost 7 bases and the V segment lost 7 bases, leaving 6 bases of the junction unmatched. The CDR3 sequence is CASTGTSDRGELFF. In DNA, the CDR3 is TGTGCCAGCACCGGGACTAGCGACCGCGGGGAGCTGTTTTTT.

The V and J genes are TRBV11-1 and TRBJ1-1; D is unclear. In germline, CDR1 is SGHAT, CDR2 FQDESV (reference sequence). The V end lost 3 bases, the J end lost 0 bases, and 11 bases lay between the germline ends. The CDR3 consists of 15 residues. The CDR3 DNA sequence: TGTGCCAGCAGCTTGTCTTGGTCGATGAACACTGAAGCTTTCTTT. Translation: CASSLSWSMNTEAFF.

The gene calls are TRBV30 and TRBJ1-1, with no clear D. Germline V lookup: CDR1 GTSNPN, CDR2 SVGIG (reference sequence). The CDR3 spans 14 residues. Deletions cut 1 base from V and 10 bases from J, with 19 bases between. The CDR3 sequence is CAWSAPRGGRRAFF. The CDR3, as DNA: TGTGCCTGGAGTGCTCCACGCGGAGGTAGGCGAGCTTTCTTT.

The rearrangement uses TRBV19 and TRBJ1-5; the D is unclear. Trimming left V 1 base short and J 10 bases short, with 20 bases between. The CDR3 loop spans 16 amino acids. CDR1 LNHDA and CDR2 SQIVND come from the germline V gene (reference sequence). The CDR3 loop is CASSIAFSTAISPQHF. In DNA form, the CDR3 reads TGTGCCAGTAGTATAGCGTTTTCCACGGCAATCAGCCCCCAGCATTTT.

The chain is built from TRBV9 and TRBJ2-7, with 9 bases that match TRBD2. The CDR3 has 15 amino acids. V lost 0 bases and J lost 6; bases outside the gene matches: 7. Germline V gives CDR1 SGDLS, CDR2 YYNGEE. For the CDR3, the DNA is TGTGCCAGCAGCGTAGCGGCGGGAGGGTTGGTCGAGCAGTACTTC. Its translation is CASSVAAGGLVEQYF.

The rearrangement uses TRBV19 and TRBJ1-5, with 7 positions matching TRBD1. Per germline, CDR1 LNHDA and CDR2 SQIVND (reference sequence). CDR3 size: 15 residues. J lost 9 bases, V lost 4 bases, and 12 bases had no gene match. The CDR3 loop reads CASSTGQAVSGPQHF. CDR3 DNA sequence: TGTGCCAGTAGTACCGGACAGGCGGTAAGTGGGCCCCAGCATTTT.

The CDR3 DNA reads as TGTGCCAGTAGTTCAGTGTACCTTCACGAGCAGTACTTC. Residues: CASSSVYLHEQYF. The chain employs TRBV19 and TRBJ2-7; D remains unclear. The CDR3 is 13 residues long. The ends were cut back, 5 bases at V and 5 bases at J, with 13 bases in the middle. The germline V gene encodes CDR1 LNHDA and CDR2 SQIVND (reference sequence).